This record covers a single TCR beta chain. Its antigen is undetermined. Measured with immunoSEQ multiplex PCR; TCRdb has only the in-frame clones, and not every one. This sample has 55,000 to 80,000 clones; 84% occur once, and the top ten carry approximately 8.7%. The source of the sample is a study of OX40 agonist ivuxolimab in advanced cancers. Overall study results and limits: Mean expanded clone counts were higher in CD8+ than CD4+ T cells.

The CDR3 contains 14 residues. Trimming pared 2 bases from V and 0 bases from J, leaving 8 bases between. The germline V gene has CDR1 LNHDA and CDR2 SQIVND (reference sequence). This TCR came from an adult with an advanced solid tumor such as melanoma, head and neck, liver or kidney cancer. The J gene is TRBJ2-7, the V gene TRBV19; possibly TRBD1 for D (5 bases). Sequencing was performed on CD4+ or CD8+ T cells sorted from blood, taken in a trial of the OX40 agonist ivuxolimab. The CDR3 is CASSITGSSYEQYF. The CDR3 bases are TGTGCCAGTAGTATAACAGGCAGCTCCTACGAGCAGTACTTC.